This T cell receptor (beta chain) is drawn from a study of OX40 agonist ivuxolimab in advanced cancers. Findings of the study overall: There was clonal expansion of CD4+ and CD8+ blood T cells by week 6 at 0.1 to 3.0 mg/kg. The mean number of expanded clones was higher in CD8+ T cells than in CD4+. Among patients with partial responses at 0.1-3.0 mg/kg, clonal expansion was among the lowest.

Libraries were prepared by immunoSEQ multiplex PCR; TCRdb keeps only in-frame clonotypes and omits some of them. The data show roughly 92,000 clones, about 92% seen once. CDR1 DFQATT and CDR2 SNEGSKA come from the germline V gene (reference sequence). The V gene lost 5 bases and the J gene lost 8 bases, with 12 bases spanning the gap. The CDR3 is made up of 11 amino acids. As to this clone: As yet, its antigen is unknown.

Sequenced material: CD4+ or CD8+ T cells sorted from blood, taken in a trial of the OX40 agonist ivuxolimab. The receptor was isolated from an adult with an advanced solid tumor such as melanoma, head and neck, liver or kidney cancer. The chain recombines TRBV20-1 with TRBJ1-2; D possibly corresponds to TRBD1 (6 bases). Here the CDR3 reads CSAALQGGYTF. CDR3 in DNA: TGCAGTGCTGCTCTACAGGGAGGCTACACCTTC.